This entry concerns a single TCR beta chain. The CDR3 is 17 residues long. Germline CDR1 and CDR2: KGHSH and LQKENI. Trimming took 3 bases from V and 3 from J; bases not matched to a gene: 11. The data derive from a study of blood T cell repertoires in COVID-19. Study overall: Specimens from acute and convalescent COVID-19 originated in the United States, Italy and Spain. Sources were T cells, B-cell-depleted T cells, or PBMCs; the material itself was cDNA or gDNA.

In the original analysis: Estimation of nucleated cell counts relied on the amplification of reference gene primers. Sequencing was performed with immunoSEQ multiplex PCR; in TCRdb, only in-frame clones are kept and a portion is missing. The V and J calls and the clone size are those of that table, but D and trimming were determined from the DNA. The sample has about 48,000 clones; approximately 88% are singletons. Sequences were obtained from peripheral blood. The chain combines TRBV18 with TRBJ1-1, with TRBD1 identical over 9 bases. The source of this sequence is a man between 65 and 85 years old with acute or convalescent COVID-19. The CDR3, as DNA: TGTGCCAGCTCACCGAGTACGTTGACAGGGGGACACACTGAAGCTTTCTTT. It translates to CASSPSTLTGGHTEAFF.